The T cell receptor beta chain described here comes from a study of T-cell memory formation after mild COVID-19. This CDR3 is 13 amino acids long. V was cut by 0 bases and J by 9 bases, with 12 bases left in between. The germline CDR1 and CDR2 sequences are MNHEY and SMNVEV (reference sequence). Using its own MiXCR run on the 5' RACE reads, TCRdb lists one record per CDR3 protein. The sample has over 450,000 distinct CDR3 sequences, 20% seen once; the top ten hold about 12%. The source of this sequence is an adult woman who had mild COVID-19 (a few samples of this study predate the infection). Cell type and time point are not known. The genes are TRBV27 and TRBJ2-7; D possibly corresponds to TRBD2 (6 bases). The sequencing sample was made of PBMCs or a T cell subset sorted from them (not recorded which). CDR3 bases: TGTGCCAGCAGTTTATCGGGCGGGGACTTGCAGTACTTC. Residues: CASSLSGGDLQYF.